The next 8 T cell receptor beta chains were all read from a single sample in a study of T-cell reconstitution after alpha-beta-depleted transplantation in children. Unique molecular identifiers featured in how the TCRbeta library was prepared. In TCRdb, the PCR reads were re-called with MiXCR into one record per CDR3 protein. Of 530,000 or so distinct CDR3 sequences listed, more than 20% were seen once; the top ten hold 36%. The specimen was PBMCs, collected before TCRalphabeta/CD19-depleted stem cell transplant. The receptors were sampled from a boy in the first two years of life with Wiskott-Aldrich syndrome, due to receive a stem cell transplant.

The chain has TRBV20-1 and TRBJ2-5; possibly TRBD1 for D (5 bases). The V end lost 5 bases, the J end lost 1 base, and 14 bases lay between the germline ends. Germline V gene sequence: CDR1 DFQATT, CDR2 SNEGSKA (reference sequence). The CDR3 extends over 14 amino acids. Here the CDR3 DNA reads TGCAGTGCTGAGTCAGGGAACCTCCAAGAGACCCAGTACTTC. Its protein is CSAESGNLQETQYF.

The CDR3 DNA reads as TGTGCCTCAGGCAAAGCCTCGAACACCGGGGAGCTGTTTTTT. It translates to CASGKASNTGELFF. This rearrangement joins TRBV10-3 to TRBJ2-2; no clear D. The CDR3 is made up of 14 amino acids. Germline CDR1 and CDR2: ENHRY and SYGVKD. V lost 11 bases, J lost 0 bases, and 13 bases lay in between.

In nucleotides, the CDR3 is TGTGCCACCAGCAGAACCTCCGGGACAGTTTACAATGAGCAGTTCTTC. Its translation is CATSRTSGTVYNEQFF. V gene TRBV15 combines with J gene TRBJ2-1; 7 positions agree with TRBD1. The CDR3 extends over 16 amino acids. Per germline, CDR1 LNHNV and CDR2 YYDKDF (reference sequence). V trimming: 2 bases; J trimming: 4 bases; junction bases outside the gene matches: 8.

V usage is TRBV28 and J usage is TRBJ2-7; tentative D call: TRBD1 (6 bases). V dropped 4 bases and J dropped 4 bases, with 20 bases sitting between them. The CDR3 is 16 amino acids. CDR1 and CDR2 from the germline V gene are MDHEN and SYDVKM. The DNA of the CDR3 is TGTGCCAGCAGTTCCTCACGTCCCGGGACATTTTACGAGCAGTACTTC. It specifies CASSSSRPGTFYEQYF. The variable domain in full, completed from reference TRBV28 and TRBJ2-7, reads DVKVTQSSRYLVKRTGEKVFLECVQDMDHENMFWYRQDPGLGLRLIYFSYDVKMKEKGDIPEGYSVSREKKERFSLILESASTNQTSMYLCASSSSRPGTFYEQYFGPGTRLTVT.

This clonotype was observed a few times. The V gene is TRBV12-3 or TRBV12-4, the J gene TRBJ1-3; D ambiguous. Trimming left V 7 bases short and J 0 bases short, with 13 bases between. CDR3 length equals 15 residues. Here the CDR3 reads CASKRQESSGNTIYF. In nucleotides, the CDR3 is TGTGCCAGCAAACGCCAAGAGAGCTCTGGAAACACCATATATTTT.

The V call is TRBV20-1, the J call TRBJ2-7, with D possibly matching TRBD2 (5 bases). Trimming shortened V by 6 bases and J by 3 bases, and 18 bases separated the two germline ends. The CDR3 covers 14 residues. From germline, CDR1 is DFQATT and CDR2 SNEGSKA (reference sequence). The CDR3 nucleotides read TGCAGTGCCGAACCACGGGGTACAGTCTACGAGCAGTACTTC. It translates to CSAEPRGTVYEQYF.

Regarding this clonotype: Being one base from a much bigger clone, this may be a read error. A read error is likely, as this CDR3 ends without the conserved phenylalanine or tryptophan. This sequence joins TRBV29-1 and TRBJ2-7; perhaps D is TRBD1 or TRBD2 (5 bases each). Per the germline V gene, CDR1 is SQVTM and CDR2 is ANQGSEA. The CDR3 is 14 amino acids. CDR3 amino acids: CSAEGTGSSYEQYS. CDR3 DNA: TGCAGCGCTGAAGGGACGGGGAGCTCCTACGAGCAGTACTCC.

This clonotype was counted only a few times. The genes are TRBV28 and TRBJ1-2; maybe TRBD1 (5 bases). The CDR3 runs to 15 residues. Trimming took 3 bases from V and 4 from J, leaving 15 bases between them. Germline V gene data show CDR1 as MDHEN and CDR2 as SYDVKM. The CDR3 DNA follows: TGTGCCAGCAGTTTCGGGGGGACGTCGCCCTATGGCTACACCTTC. Translated, it gives CASSFGGTSPYGYTF.